Following are 23 T cell receptor beta chains from one sample sequenced in a study of Tregs in tolerant kidney transplant recipients. Recipients received nonmyeloablative bone marrow transplants from related graft donors, with transient mixed chimerism. Sequencing used immunoSEQ multiplex PCR; TCRdb keeps in-frame clones, though not all of them. Seen here are approximately 60,000 clones, more than 70% observed once, and the top ten hold 3.5% to 4%. Specimen: CD4+ T cells from blood (PBMCs), collected 6 months after the transplant. The source of these receptors is a human patient who received a combined kidney and bone marrow transplant. Part of the T cells may come from the graft donor.

The chain is built from TRBV4-3 and TRBJ1-4, with 7 bases fitting TRBD1. Germline values: CDR1 LGHNA, CDR2 YSLEER. The CDR3 sequence is 16 residues long. Trimming at V came to 0 bases and at J to 4 bases, leaving 5 bases not matched to a gene. The CDR3 reads CASSQDRRGRNEKLFF. CDR3 coding DNA: TGCGCCAGCAGCCAAGATCGAAGGGGGCGTAATGAAAAACTGTTTTTT.

The CDR3 nucleotides read TGCGCCAGCAGCTTGGCCGTGGGCAGCTCCTACGAGCAGTACTTC. Translating gives CASSLAVGSSYEQYF. This chain joins TRBV5-1 and TRBJ2-7; D not certain. There are 15 residues in the CDR3. The ends were cut back, 0 bases at V and 0 bases at J, with 10 bases in the middle. CDR1 and CDR2 from the germline V gene are SGHRS and YFSETQ.

The chain carries TRBV10-3 and TRBJ2-3, with a possible D match to TRBD2 (5 bases). This CDR3 is 12 amino acids long. Deletions cut 3 bases from V and 5 bases from J, with 6 bases between. Germline-derived CDR1 and CDR2 are ENHRY and SYGVKD. The CDR3 region is CAISDSGDTQYF. CDR3 coding DNA: TGTGCCATCAGTGACAGCGGAGATACGCAGTATTTT.

The rearrangement joins TRBV21-1 to TRBJ1-5; the table's D gene call, TRBD1, was not cross checked with the DNA. TRBV21-1 is recorded as a pseudogene. The CDR3 is made up of 18 amino acids. CDR3 DNA: TGTGCCAGCAGCAAAATCCCCTTGGACAGGGAAGACAATCAGCCCCAGCATTTT. It translates to CASSKIPLDREDNQPQHF.

In DNA, the CDR3 is TGTGCCAGCAGGGAGGTCTGGGTCGGGAATCAGCCCCAGCATTTT. Its protein is CASREVWVGNQPQHF. The V call is TRBV6-1, the J call TRBJ1-5, with D uncertain. From germline, CDR1 is MNHNS and CDR2 SASEGT. The V gene lost 6 bases and the J gene lost 4 bases, with 16 bases spanning the gap. The CDR3 is 15 residues long.

V usage is TRBV28 and J usage is TRBJ1-4, with D unclear. The CDR3 loop spans 11 amino acids. Germline V gene lookup returns CDR1 MDHEN and CDR2 SYDVKM. Trimming removed 1 base from V and 10 bases from J, with 4 bases in between. The CDR3 spells CASSLYGKLFF. The CDR3 coding sequence is TGTGCCAGCAGTTTATACGGAAAACTGTTTTTT.

In this sample, this clone turned up once. V usage is TRBV7-2 and J usage is TRBJ1-2, with D tentatively TRBD1 (6 bases). CDR3 length: 15 amino acids. The ends were cut back, 1 base at V and 2 bases at J, with 11 bases in the middle. The germline gives CDR1 SGHTA, CDR2 FQGNSA. The DNA for the CDR3 is TGTGCCAGCAGCTTAGGTCGGACAGTAAACTATGGCTACACCTTC. Residues: CASSLGRTVNYGYTF.

The genes are TRBV6-7 and TRBJ1-1, with TRBD1 matching over 7 bases. TRBV6-7 is filed as an ORF, its function uncertain. The ends lost 5 bases at V and 2 bases at J; junction bases unmatched: 5. The CDR3 is 14 residues long. The CDR3 DNA is TGTGCCAGCAGTCACGGGACAGATAACACTGAAGCTTTCTTT. Amino acid sequence: CASSHGTDNTEAFF.

The rearrangement joins TRBV7-2 to TRBJ1-1; D is undetermined. CDR3 size: 12 residues. Germline CDR1 reads SGHTA; CDR2 reads FQGNSA. The germline V and J ends were trimmed by 5 bases and 10 bases, with 14 bases remaining between them. Written as DNA, the CDR3 is TGTGCCAGCAGCGCTCCGGTGGGCCGAGCTTTCTTT. Protein: CASSAPVGRAFF.

CDR3 nucleotide sequence: TGTGCCAGCAGTGGACAGGGGGGACTTTCTGGGGCCAACGTCCTGACTTTC. The encoded protein is CASSGQGGLSGANVLTF. The genes are TRBV6-1 and TRBJ2-6, with TRBD1 matching over 9 bases. V trimming: 4 bases; J trimming: 1 base; junction bases outside the gene matches: 5. The CDR3 length is 17 residues. Germline CDR1 reads MNHNS; CDR2 reads SASEGT.

The V call is TRBV19, the J call TRBJ1-4; D gene uncertain. V was trimmed by 5 bases and J by 2 bases, leaving 9 bases between them. The germline V gene encodes CDR1 LNHDA and CDR2 SQIVND (reference sequence). The CDR3 covers 14 residues. The CDR3 nucleotides read TGTGCCAGTAGTCCCGGCGGCACTAATGAAAAACTGTTTTTT. Its translation is CASSPGGTNEKLFF.

The rearrangement uses TRBV2 and TRBJ2-2; 8 bases align to TRBD1. V lost 7 bases and J lost 8; bases outside the gene matches: 6. The germline CDR1 and CDR2 sequences are SNHLY and FYNNEI. The CDR3 length is 13 residues. CDR3 sequence (DNA): TGTGCCAGCATATTTGACAGGGGTGGGGAGCTGTTTTTT. It codes for CASIFDRGGELFF.

J is TRBJ1-2 and V is TRBV20-1; D perhaps matches TRBD1 (5 bases). The V gene lost 6 bases and the J gene lost 8 bases, with 10 bases spanning the gap. The CDR3 spans 10 residues. CDR1 is DFQATT and CDR2 is SNEGSKA in the germline V gene (reference sequence). CDR3 in amino acids: CSAGDQGYTF. The DNA for the CDR3 is TGCAGTGCAGGGGATCAAGGCTACACCTTC.

The chain links TRBV14 to TRBJ2-3; TRBD2 is a possible D gene (5 bases). Germline V CDR1 and CDR2: SGHDN, FVKESK. The germline V and J ends were trimmed by 4 bases and 0 bases, with 14 bases remaining between them. The length of the CDR3 is 16 residues. The CDR3 loop reads CASSPPRAASTDTQYF. The CDR3 DNA reads TGTGCCAGCAGCCCGCCGAGGGCAGCCAGCACAGATACGCAGTATTTT. Drawing the rest from reference TRBV14 and TRBJ2-3, the complete variable domain is EAGVTQFPSHSVIEKGQTVTLRCDPISGHDNLYWYRRVMGKEIKFLLHFVKESKQDESGMPNNRFLAERTGGTYSTLKVQPAELEDSGVYFCASSPPRAASTDTQYFGPGTRLTVL.

The chain combines TRBV18 with TRBJ2-3; 11 positions match TRBD1. The V and J ends lost 3 bases and 4 bases, in that order; junction bases with no gene match: 12. There are 18 residues in the CDR3. Germline V gene data show CDR1 as KGHSH and CDR2 as LQKENI. The CDR3 nucleotides read TGTGCCAGCTCACCGATGCCAACGGGACAGGGGGTCCCAGATACGCAGTATTTT. Protein: CASSPMPTGQGVPDTQYF. Based on the CDR3 plus reference TRBV18 and TRBJ2-3, the full variable domain is NAGVMQNPRHLVRRRGQEARLRCSPMKGHSHVYWYRQLPEEGLKFMVYLQKENIIDESGMPKERFSAEFPKEGPSILRIQQVVRGDSAAYFCASSPMPTGQGVPDTQYFGPGTRLTVL.

The chain is built from TRBV30 and TRBJ2-1; possibly TRBD2 for D (5 bases). Germline CDR1 reads GTSNPN; CDR2 reads SVGIG (reference sequence). Trimming pared 5 bases from V and 0 bases from J, leaving 11 bases between. The CDR3 contains 14 residues. CDR3 sequence: CAWGRESSYNEQFF. CDR3 in DNA: TGTGCCTGGGGGAGAGAGAGCTCCTACAATGAGCAGTTCTTC.

The chain is built from TRBV9 and TRBJ2-4; no definite D call. V lost 5 bases and J 4 bases, leaving 13 bases between the germline ends. This CDR3 spans 14 amino acids. Germline CDR1 reads SGDLS; CDR2 reads YYNGEE. CDR3 protein: CASSSSRYKNIQYF. The CDR3 DNA reads as TGTGCCAGCAGTAGTAGCCGATATAAAAACATTCAGTACTTC.

This clone has just one count. The chain carries TRBV6-5 and TRBJ2-1; 11 positions agree with TRBD2. The V gene's germline CDR1 is MNHEY and CDR2 SVGAGI. The CDR3 consists of 14 residues. V was clipped by 8 bases and J by 4 bases; unmatched bases: 4. The CDR3: CASGSSGGYNEQFF. The CDR3 bases are TGTGCCAGCGGCTCTAGCGGGGGGTACAATGAGCAGTTCTTC.

The chain uses TRBV28 and TRBJ2-3; 9 nucleotides agree with TRBD2. Germline V lookup: CDR1 MDHEN, CDR2 SYDVKM. V gave up 8 bases and J gave up 6 bases; unmatched junction bases: 12. This CDR3 comprises 15 residues. As DNA, the CDR3 is TGTGCCAGCGGTTCCCTTAGCGGGGGAGTGGATACGCAGTATTTT. Translation: CASGSLSGGVDTQYF.

This chain links TRBV5-4 with TRBJ2-7; 7 bases are shared with TRBD2. With 2 bases clipped from V and 2 bases from J, the junction kept 10 bases outside the gene matches. CDR1 SGHNT and CDR2 YYREEE come from the germline V gene (reference sequence). The CDR3 sequence is 16 residues long. DNA of the CDR3: TGTGCCAGCAGCTTCGGTATCGGGACTACAACCTACGAGCAGTACTTC. Its protein is CASSFGIGTTTYEQYF.

The chain has TRBV6-1 and TRBJ1-5; D is perhaps TRBD1 (5 bases). The CDR3 contains 13 residues. Trimming took off 3 bases at V and 5 bases at J, with 8 bases between the two ends. Germline V gene data show CDR1 as MNHNS and CDR2 as SASEGT. The DNA for the CDR3 is TGTGCCAGCAGTGACGTCAGGGATCAGCCCCAGCATTTT. It codes for CASSDVRDQPQHF.

J is TRBJ2-5 and V is TRBV5-1; TRBD2 matches at 14 bases. Germline trimming cut 6 bases from V and 3 bases from J; bases unmatched to any gene: 1. Germline CDR1 reads SGHRS; CDR2 reads YFSETQ. This CDR3 region has 14 residues. CDR3 sequence reads: CASTTSGGEETQYF. In DNA form, the CDR3 reads TGCGCCAGCACGACTAGCGGGGGGGAAGAGACCCAGTACTTC.

This chain links TRBV6-6 with TRBJ2-7; 9 bases fit TRBD1. The germline gives CDR1 MNHNY, CDR2 SVGAGI (reference sequence). The CDR3 contains 15 residues. With 0 bases clipped from V and 5 bases from J, the junction kept 5 bases outside the gene matches. Here the CDR3 DNA reads TGTGCCAGCAGTTACTCGCCGGACAGGGGTGACGAGCAGTACTTC. Encoded protein: CASSYSPDRGDEQYF.